The entry that follows covers one TCR beta chain sequence. Its antigen is unknown. The data were obtained in a study of long-term antiretroviral therapy in people with HIV. General observations from the study: Clones that had undergone expansion before ART dominated the repertoire at all time points.

This CDR3 is built from 14 residues. The germline V gene has CDR1 SGHRS and CDR2 YFSETQ. V dropped 3 bases and J dropped 4; count of bases not matched to a gene: 3. The authors ran the immunoSEQ assay, v3.0, at survey level. Profiling relied on immunoSEQ multiplex PCR, and the TCRdb table lists in-frame clones only, not all of them. Altogether some 12,000 clones are present, roughly 80% being singletons, with the ten largest covering around a sixth. The chain has TRBV5-1 and TRBJ2-7; 11 bases are a match to TRBD1. This clonotype was obtained from a man aged 45-60 years with HIV. Sequencing was performed on unsorted PBMCs, taken nearly 8.5 years after starting antiretroviral therapy. The CDR3 region is CASSSRDRGYEQYF. DNA for the CDR3: TGCGCCAGCAGCTCGCGGGACAGGGGGTACGAGCAGTACTTC.